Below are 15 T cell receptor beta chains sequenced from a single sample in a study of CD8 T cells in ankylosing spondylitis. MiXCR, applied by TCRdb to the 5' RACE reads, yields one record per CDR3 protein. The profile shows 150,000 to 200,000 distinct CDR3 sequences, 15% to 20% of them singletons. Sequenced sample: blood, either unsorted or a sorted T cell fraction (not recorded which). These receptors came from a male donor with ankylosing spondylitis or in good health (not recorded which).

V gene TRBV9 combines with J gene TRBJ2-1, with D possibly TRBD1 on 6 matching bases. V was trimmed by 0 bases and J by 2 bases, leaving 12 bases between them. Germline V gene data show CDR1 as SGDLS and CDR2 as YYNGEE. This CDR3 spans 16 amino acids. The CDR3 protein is CASSVVGGQTYNEQFF. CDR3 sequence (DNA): TGTGCCAGCAGCGTAGTTGGGGGACAAACCTACAATGAGCAGTTCTTC.

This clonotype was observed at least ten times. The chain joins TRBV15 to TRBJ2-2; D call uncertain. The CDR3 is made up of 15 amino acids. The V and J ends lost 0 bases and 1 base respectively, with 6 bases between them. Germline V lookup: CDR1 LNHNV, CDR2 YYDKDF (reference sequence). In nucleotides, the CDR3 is TGTGCCACCAGCAGAGATTCGCAGAACACCGGGGAGCTGTTTTTT. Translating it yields CATSRDSQNTGELFF.

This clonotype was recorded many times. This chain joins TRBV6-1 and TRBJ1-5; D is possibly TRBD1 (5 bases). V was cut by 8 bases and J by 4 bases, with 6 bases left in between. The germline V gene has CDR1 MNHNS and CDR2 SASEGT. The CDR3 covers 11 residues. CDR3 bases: TGTGCCAGCCAGGGTAATCAGCCCCAGCATTTT. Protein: CASQGNQPQHF.

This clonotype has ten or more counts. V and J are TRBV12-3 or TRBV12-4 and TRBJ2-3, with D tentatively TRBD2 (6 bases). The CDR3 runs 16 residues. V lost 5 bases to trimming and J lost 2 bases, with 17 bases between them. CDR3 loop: CASSRRRDTHTDTQYF. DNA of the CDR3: TGTGCCAGCAGTCGTCGGCGGGATACTCACACAGATACGCAGTATTTT.

The CDR3 loop reads CASSQDGGGVTHEQFF. CDR3 nucleotides: TGTGCCAGCAGCCAAGACGGCGGGGGGGTTACACATGAGCAGTTCTTC. The chain uses TRBV3-1 and TRBJ2-1; 9 bases agree with TRBD2. V lost 0 bases and J lost 8; bases outside the gene matches: 8. Germline V gives CDR1 LGHDT, CDR2 YNNKEL (reference sequence). This CDR3 has 16 residues.

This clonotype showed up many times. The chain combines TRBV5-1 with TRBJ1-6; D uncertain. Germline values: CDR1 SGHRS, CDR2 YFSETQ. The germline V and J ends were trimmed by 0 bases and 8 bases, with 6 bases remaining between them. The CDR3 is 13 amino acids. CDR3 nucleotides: TGCGCCAGCAGCTTGGGTGGGGATTCACCCCTCCACTTT. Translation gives CASSLGGDSPLHF.

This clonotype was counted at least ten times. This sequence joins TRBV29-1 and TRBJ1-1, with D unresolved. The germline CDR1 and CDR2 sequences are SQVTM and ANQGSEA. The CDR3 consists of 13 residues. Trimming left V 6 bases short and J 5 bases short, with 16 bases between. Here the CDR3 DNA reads TGCAGCGTGTGTCGAGTCCTGGAGACTGAAGCTTTCTTT. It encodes CSVCRVLETEAFF.

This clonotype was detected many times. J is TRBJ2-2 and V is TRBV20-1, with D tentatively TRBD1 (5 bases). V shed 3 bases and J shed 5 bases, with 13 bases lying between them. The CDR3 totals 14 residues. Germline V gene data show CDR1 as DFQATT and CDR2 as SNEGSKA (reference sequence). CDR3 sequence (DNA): TGCAGTGCTAGTGGGCAGGGCGGAACCGGGGAGCTGTTTTTT. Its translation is CSASGQGGTGELFF.

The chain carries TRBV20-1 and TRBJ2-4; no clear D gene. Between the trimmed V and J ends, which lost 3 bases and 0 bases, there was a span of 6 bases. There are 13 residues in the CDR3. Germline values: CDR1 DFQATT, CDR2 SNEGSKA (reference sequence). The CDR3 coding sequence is TGCAGTGCTAGTCCTAGAGCCAAAAACATTCAGTACTTC. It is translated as CSASPRAKNIQYF.

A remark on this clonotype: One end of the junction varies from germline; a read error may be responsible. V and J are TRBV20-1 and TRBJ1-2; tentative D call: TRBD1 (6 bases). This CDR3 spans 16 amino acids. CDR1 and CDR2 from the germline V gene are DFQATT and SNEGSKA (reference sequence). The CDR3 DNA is TGCTGTGCTAGAGGGCAGGGGACCTGGCCTGGCTATGGCTACACCTTC. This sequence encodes CCARGQGTWPGYGYTF.

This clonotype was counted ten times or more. The CDR3 region is CASIPLAVSSYNEQFF. The CDR3 DNA follows: TGTGCCAGCATCCCACTAGCGGTAAGCTCCTACAATGAGCAGTTCTTC. V is TRBV27 and J is TRBJ2-1; 8 positions agree with TRBD2. The CDR3 is made up of 16 amino acids. V was pared by 7 bases and J by 0 bases, with 8 bases of the junction left unmatched. Germline CDR1 and CDR2: MNHEY and SMNVEV (reference sequence).

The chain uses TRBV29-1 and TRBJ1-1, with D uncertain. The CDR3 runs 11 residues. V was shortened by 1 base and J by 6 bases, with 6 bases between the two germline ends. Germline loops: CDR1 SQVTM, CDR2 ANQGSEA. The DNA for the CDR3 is TGCAGCGTTGAAGTTGTGGCTGAAGCTTTCTTT. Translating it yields CSVEVVAEAFF.

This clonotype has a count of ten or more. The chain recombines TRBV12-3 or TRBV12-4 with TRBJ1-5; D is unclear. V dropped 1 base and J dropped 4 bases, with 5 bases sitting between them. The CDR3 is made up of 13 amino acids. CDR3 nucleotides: TGTGCCAGCAGTTTAGTGGAGAATCAGCCCCAGCATTTT. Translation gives CASSLVENQPQHF.

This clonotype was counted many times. In nucleotides, the CDR3 is TGTGCCAGCAGTTCAGCGGGAGGGCCCTGGCAGTACTTC. Its protein product is CASSSAGGPWQYF. This chain uses TRBV12-3 or TRBV12-4 with TRBJ2-7, with 10 bases identical to TRBD2. This CDR3 region has 13 residues. Trimming cost V 4 bases and J 9 bases; bases outside gene matches: 6.

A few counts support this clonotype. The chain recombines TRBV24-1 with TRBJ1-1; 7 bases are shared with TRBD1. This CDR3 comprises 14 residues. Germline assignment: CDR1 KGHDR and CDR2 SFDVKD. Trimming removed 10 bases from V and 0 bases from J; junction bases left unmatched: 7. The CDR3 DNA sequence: TGTGCCACGCGGGACAGCGACATGAACACTGAAGCTTTCTTT. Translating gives CATRDSDMNTEAFF.